This entry lists 14 T cell receptor beta chains sequenced from one sample in a study of monozygotic twins with inflammatory bowel disease. TCRdb reprocessed the 5' RACE reads, keeping one entry per CDR3 protein, no DNA. This repertoire comprises over 130,000 distinct CDR3 sequences; its ten largest clones make up around 2.5%. Sequenced: blood. Receptors were obtained from a human donor with ulcerative colitis or Crohn's disease, or a healthy co-twin of an affected twin (not recorded which).

The chain has TRBV5-1 and TRBJ2-5; checking the TCRdb D call of TRBD2 is not possible without DNA. Germline V gene data show CDR1 as SGHRS and CDR2 as YFSETQ. The length of the CDR3 is 13 residues. The CDR3 here is CANSFEGRETQYF.

The chain has TRBV28 and TRBJ1-2. The CDR3 sequence is 11 residues long. Germline V gene sequence: CDR1 MDHEN, CDR2 SYDVKM. The CDR3 region is CASSLYYGYTF.

The chain employs TRBV6-2 or TRBV6-3 and TRBJ2-4; TCRdb's D call, TRBD1, is unchecked because there is no DNA. The CDR3 is 15 amino acids. Looked up from germline, CDR1 is MNHEY and CDR2 is SVGEGT. CDR3 loop: CASSSRDSRQNIQYF.

The chain joins TRBV4-2 to TRBJ2-7. The germline V gene encodes CDR1 LGHNA and CDR2 YNFKEQ. CDR3 size: 14 residues. CDR3: CASSQERDLYEQYF.

The chain links TRBV6-1 to TRBJ2-7; TCRdb reports TRBD1, a call that lacks DNA to check it against. Germline CDR1 is MNHNS and CDR2 is SASEGT. There are 14 residues in the CDR3. CDR3 sequence: CASRDRGRPYEQYF.

V is TRBV6-2 or TRBV6-3 and J is TRBJ1-5; TCRdb's D call, TRBD1, is unchecked because there is no DNA. Per germline, CDR1 MNHEY and CDR2 SVGEGT. This CDR3 has 14 amino acids. The CDR3: CASSYWGAIQPQHF.

V is TRBV27 and J is TRBJ2-7. The CDR3 is 15 amino acids. CDR1 is MNHEY, CDR2 SMNVEV, per germline (reference sequence). CDR3 region: CASSLGVRTSYEQYF.

The rearrangement links TRBV5-4 to TRBJ2-3. Germline V gives CDR1 SGHNT, CDR2 YYREEE (reference sequence). The CDR3 sequence is 16 residues long. CDR3 amino acids: CASSFRLGTTTDTQYF.

This sequence joins TRBV15 and TRBJ1-5; no DNA is available, so the TRBD1 call from TCRdb remains unchecked. The CDR3 spans 14 residues. Germline CDR1 and CDR2: LNHNV and YYDKDF (reference sequence). This CDR3 reads CATSRGGRNQPQHF.

V and J are TRBV2 and TRBJ1-3. The V gene's germline CDR1 is SNHLY and CDR2 FYNNEI. This CDR3 comprises 12 residues. CDR3 loop: CASSEDVATIYF.

This rearrangement joins TRBV20-1 to TRBJ2-4; the TRBD1 assignment by TCRdb is unverifiable without DNA. Germline CDR1 DFQATT, CDR2 SNEGSKA (reference sequence). The CDR3 length is 15 residues. CDR3 sequence reads: CSARDIQGVENIQYF.

The rearrangement links TRBV5-1 to TRBJ1-3; TCRdb's D call of TRBD1 is untestable without DNA. The CDR3 extends over 14 amino acids. From germline, CDR1 is SGHRS and CDR2 YFSETQ. This CDR3 is CASSQTGTGNTIYF. The full variable domain, its missing parts supplied by reference TRBV5-1 and TRBJ1-3, is KAGVTQTPRYLIKTRGQQVTLSCSPISGHRSVSWYQQTPGQGLQFLFEYFSETQRNKGNFPGRFSGRQFSNSRSEMNVSTLELGDSALYLCASSQTGTGNTIYFGEGSWLTVV.

The rearrangement links TRBV6-1 to TRBJ2-3; no DNA is available, so the TRBD2 call from TCRdb remains unchecked. Germline V gene sequence: CDR1 MNHNS, CDR2 SASEGT. This CDR3 spans 15 amino acids. The CDR3 loop reads CASGRTSGVSDTQYF.

The chain links TRBV5-1 to TRBJ2-5; TCRdb designates TRBD2, a call that cannot be tested without DNA. The length of the CDR3 is 15 residues. CDR1 and CDR2 from the germline V gene are SGHRS and YFSETQ. The CDR3 spells CASSLVISGRETQYF.